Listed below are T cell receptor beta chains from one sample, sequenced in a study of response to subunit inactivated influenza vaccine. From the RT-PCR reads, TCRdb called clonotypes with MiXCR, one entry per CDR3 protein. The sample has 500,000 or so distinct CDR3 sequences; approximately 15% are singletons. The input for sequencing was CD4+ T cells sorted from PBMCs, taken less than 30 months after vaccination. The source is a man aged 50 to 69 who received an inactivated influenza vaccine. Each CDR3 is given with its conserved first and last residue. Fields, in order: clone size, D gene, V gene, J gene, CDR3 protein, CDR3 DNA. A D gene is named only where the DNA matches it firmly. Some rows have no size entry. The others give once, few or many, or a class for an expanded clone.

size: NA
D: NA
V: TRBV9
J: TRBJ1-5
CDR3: CASSAQAGPGNQPQHF
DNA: TGTGCCAGCAGCGCTCAGGCGGGTCCCGGGAATCAGCCCCAGCATTTT

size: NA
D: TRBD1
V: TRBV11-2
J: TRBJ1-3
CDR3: CASSLAGTDHGNTIYF
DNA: TGTGCCAGCAGCCTAGCTGGGACAGATCATGGAAACACCATATATTTT

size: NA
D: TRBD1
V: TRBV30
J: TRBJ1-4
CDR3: CAWSASRTGFNEKLFF
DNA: TGTGCCTGGAGTGCCTCCCGGACAGGATTTAATGAAAAACTGTTTTTT

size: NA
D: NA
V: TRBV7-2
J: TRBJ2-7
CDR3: CASSLMQVSYEQYF
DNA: TGTGCCAGCAGCCTGATGCAGGTCTCCTACGAGCAGTACTTC

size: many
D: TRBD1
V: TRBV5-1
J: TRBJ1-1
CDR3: CASSFTGGRNTEAFF
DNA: TGCGCCAGCAGCTTTACAGGGGGCCGGAACACTGAAGCTTTCTTT

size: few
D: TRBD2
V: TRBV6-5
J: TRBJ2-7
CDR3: CASSYREGHEQYF
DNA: TGTGCCAGCAGTTACCGGGAGGGCCACGAGCAGTACTTC

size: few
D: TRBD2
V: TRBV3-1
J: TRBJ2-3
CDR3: CASSHRAGGPSDTQYF
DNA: TGTGCCAGCAGCCACCGAGCGGGAGGGCCATCGGATACGCAGTATTTT

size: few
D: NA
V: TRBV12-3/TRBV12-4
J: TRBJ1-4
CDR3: CASSLGVANEKLFF
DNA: TGTGCCAGCAGTTTGGGGGTAGCTAATGAAAAACTGTTTTTT

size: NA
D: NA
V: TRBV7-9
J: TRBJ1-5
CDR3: CASTPNHDQPQHF
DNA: TGTGCCAGCACCCCAAACCATGATCAGCCCCAGCATTTT

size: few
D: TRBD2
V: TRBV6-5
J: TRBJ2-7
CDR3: CASSYSRGVYEQYF
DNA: TGTGCCAGCAGTTACTCACGGGGGGTCTACGAGCAGTACTTC

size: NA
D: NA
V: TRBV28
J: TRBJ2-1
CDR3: CASNTKGQGRNEQFF
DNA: TGTGCCAGCAACACCAAGGGGCAGGGGAGGAATGAGCAGTTCTTC

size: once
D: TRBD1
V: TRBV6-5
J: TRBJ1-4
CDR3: CASSYATGAEEEKLFF
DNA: TGTGCCAGCAGTTACGCGACAGGGGCTGAAGAAGAAAAACTGTTTTTT

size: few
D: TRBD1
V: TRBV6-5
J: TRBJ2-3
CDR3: CATISRTGHLTDTQYF
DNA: TGTGCCACCATTTCGAGGACAGGGCACCTCACAGATACGCAGTATTTT

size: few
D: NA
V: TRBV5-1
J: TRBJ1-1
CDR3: CASSPDVTGATEAFF
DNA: TGCGCCAGCAGCCCGGACGTGACCGGGGCCACTGAAGCTTTCTTT

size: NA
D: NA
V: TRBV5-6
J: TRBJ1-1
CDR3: CASSKETEAFF
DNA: TGTGCCAGCAGTAAAGAGACTGAAGCTTTCTTT

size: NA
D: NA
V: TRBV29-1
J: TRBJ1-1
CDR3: CSAIKKTEAFF
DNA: TGCAGCGCCATAAAGAAGACTGAAGCTTTCTTT

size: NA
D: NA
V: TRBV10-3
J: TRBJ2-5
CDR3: CATSHGERGETQYF
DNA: TGTGCCACGAGTCACGGAGAAAGGGGGGAGACCCAGTACTTC

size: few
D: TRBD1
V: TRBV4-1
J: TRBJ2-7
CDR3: CASSLGIGTGKSYEQYF
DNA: TGCGCCAGCTCATTGGGGATAGGGACAGGGAAGTCCTACGAGCAGTACTTC

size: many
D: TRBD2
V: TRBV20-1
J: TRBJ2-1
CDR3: CSADSLGLAGSSYNEQFF
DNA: TGCAGTGCCGACTCGCTAGGACTAGCGGGGAGCTCCTACAATGAGCAGTTCTTC

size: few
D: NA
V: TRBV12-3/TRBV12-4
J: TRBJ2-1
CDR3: CASSFSKTGLIYNEQFF
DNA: TGTGCCAGCAGTTTTAGTAAGACCGGACTAATTTACAATGAGCAGTTCTTC

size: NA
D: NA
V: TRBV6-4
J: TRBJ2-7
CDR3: CASSDSLEQYF
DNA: TGTGCCAGCAGTGACTCCCTCGAGCAGTACTTC

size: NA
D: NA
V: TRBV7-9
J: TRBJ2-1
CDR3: CASSFLGVKNEQFF
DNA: TGTGCCAGCAGCTTTCTGGGGGTTAAGAATGAGCAGTTCTTC

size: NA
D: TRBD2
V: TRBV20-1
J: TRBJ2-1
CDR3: CSAPGGLYNEQFF
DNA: TGCAGTGCTCCGGGAGGGCTCTACAATGAGCAGTTCTTC